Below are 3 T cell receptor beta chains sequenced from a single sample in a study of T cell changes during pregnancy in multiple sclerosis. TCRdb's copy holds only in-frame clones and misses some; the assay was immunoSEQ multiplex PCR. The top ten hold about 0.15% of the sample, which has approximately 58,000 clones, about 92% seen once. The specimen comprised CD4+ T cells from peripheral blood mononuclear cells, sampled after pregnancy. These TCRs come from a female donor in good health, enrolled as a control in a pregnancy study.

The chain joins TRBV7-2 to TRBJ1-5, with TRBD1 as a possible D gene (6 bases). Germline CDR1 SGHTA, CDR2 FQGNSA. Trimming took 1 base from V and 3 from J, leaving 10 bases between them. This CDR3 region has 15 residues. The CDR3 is CASSLGQAFNQPQHF. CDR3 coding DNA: TGTGCCAGCAGCTTAGGACAGGCCTTCAATCAGCCCCAGCATTTT.

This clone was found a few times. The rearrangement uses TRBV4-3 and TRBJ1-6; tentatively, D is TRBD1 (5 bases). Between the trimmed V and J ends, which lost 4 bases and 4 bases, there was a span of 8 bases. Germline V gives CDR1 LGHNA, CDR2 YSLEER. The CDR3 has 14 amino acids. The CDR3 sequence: CASSLRVYNSPLHF. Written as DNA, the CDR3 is TGCGCCAGCAGCCTCAGGGTTTATAATTCACCCCTCCACTTT.

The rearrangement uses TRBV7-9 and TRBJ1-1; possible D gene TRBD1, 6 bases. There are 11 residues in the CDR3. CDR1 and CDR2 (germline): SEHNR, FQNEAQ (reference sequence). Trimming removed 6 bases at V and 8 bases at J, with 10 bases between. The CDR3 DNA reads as TGTGCCAGCAGATTACAGGGAGAAGCTTTCTTT. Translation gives CASRLQGEAFF.